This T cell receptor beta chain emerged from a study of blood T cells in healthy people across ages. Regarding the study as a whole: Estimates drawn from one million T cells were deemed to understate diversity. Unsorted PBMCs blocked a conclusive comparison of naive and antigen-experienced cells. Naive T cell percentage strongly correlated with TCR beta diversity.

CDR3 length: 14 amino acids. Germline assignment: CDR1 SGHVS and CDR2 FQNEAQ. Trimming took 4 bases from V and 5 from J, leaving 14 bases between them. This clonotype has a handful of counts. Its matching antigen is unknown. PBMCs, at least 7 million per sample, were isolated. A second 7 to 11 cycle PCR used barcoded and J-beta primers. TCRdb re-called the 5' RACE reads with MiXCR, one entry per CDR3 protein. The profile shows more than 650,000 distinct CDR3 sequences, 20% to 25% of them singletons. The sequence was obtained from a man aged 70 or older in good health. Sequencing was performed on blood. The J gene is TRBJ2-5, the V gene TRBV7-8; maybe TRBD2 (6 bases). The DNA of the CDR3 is TGTGCCAGCAGCTCACTGGGGGGTGGGGAGACCCAGTACTTC. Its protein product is CASSSLGGGETQYF.